This T cell receptor beta chain derives from a study of beta chain features in type 1 diabetes. Findings and caveats of the study: There were fewer insertions and more deletions at the VDJ junctions of type 1 diabetes patients. The study found that naive, central memory and Treg TCRB repertoires appeared more similar in patients than in healthy donors. Across all four CD4+ subsets, people with type 1 diabetes showed modestly shorter TCRB CDR3s.

Expressed TCRB transcripts got sequenced, as all isolated RNA was reverse transcribed. This table comes from immunoSEQ multiplex PCR, and its TCRdb copy is limited to in-frame clones, with some not included. The table records over 300,000 clones, 9.3% of them present only once. Stem cell-like memory, regulatory, central memory and naive CD4+ cells were sorted via CD45RO/CCR7/CD25/CD127/CD95/CD27. This CDR3 is 13 amino acids long. With 4 bases clipped from V and 4 bases from J, the junction kept 5 bases outside the gene matches. Per the germline V gene, CDR1 is SQVTM and CDR2 is ANQGSEA. This clone was recorded a few times. Its antigen is as yet unknown.

Sample: central memory CD4+ T cells from blood. The chain is built from TRBV29-1 and TRBJ1-1, with TRBD1 matching over 8 bases. The clonotype comes from a man in his thirties or forties with type 1 diabetes. CDR3 region: CSVVRGRGTEAFF. The DNA of the CDR3 is TGCAGCGTTGTCAGGGGGCGCGGCACTGAAGCTTTCTTT.